The sequence of this T cell receptor beta chain was determined in a study of OX40 agonist ivuxolimab in advanced cancers. Study background: The study gave patients intravenous ivuxolimab at 0.01 to 10 mg/kg every 2 weeks. Prior anti-PD-1, anti-PD-L1 or anti-CTLA-4 therapy was allowed; approximately 40% had some.

Regarding the study as a whole: Expanded clones were, on average, more numerous in CD8+ T cells than in CD4+. It was not determined which antigens were specifically recognized by the peripheral T cells that had undergone clonal expansion.

Germline-derived CDR1 and CDR2 are MDHEN and SYDVKM. The CDR3 has 14 residues. Trimming took off 7 bases at V and 3 bases at J, with 14 bases between the two ends. This clone has only a few counts. Its specificity is not known. The protocol was immunoSEQ multiplex PCR, while the TCRdb copy is restricted to in-frame clones and leaves out a portion. The sample carries 45,000 to 65,000 clones, approximately 91% recorded once. The specimen comprised CD4+ or CD8+ T cells sorted from blood, sampled in a trial of the OX40 agonist ivuxolimab. The chain combines TRBV28 with TRBJ2-3, with D perhaps being TRBD1 or TRBD2 (6 bases each). The TCR sequence derives from an adult with an advanced solid tumor such as melanoma, head and neck, liver or kidney cancer. The CDR3 here is CASTMGGWTDTQYF. The CDR3, as DNA: TGTGCCAGCACAATGGGGGGCTGGACAGATACGCAGTATTTT.